This TCR beta chain is drawn from a study of beta chain features in type 1 diabetes. Study details: Similarity in age, gender and cell yields was seen between patients and healthy donors. Study results and limitations: All four CD4+ subsets from Type 1 diabetes patients carried moderately but significantly shorter TCRB CDR3s. TCRB rearrangement may or may not be influenced by HLA type; here this remained unresolved.

In regard to this clone: Its specificity is unknown.

The whole isolated RNA underwent reverse transcription, so sequencing captured expressed TCRB transcripts. TCRdb keeps only in-frame clones here, not all; method: immunoSEQ multiplex PCR. The data hold under 300,000 clones, with approximately 15% observed a single time. Germline V gene sequence: CDR1 SQVTM, CDR2 ANQGSEA. V gave up 6 bases and J gave up 7 bases; unmatched junction bases: 5. CDR3 size: 12 residues. It was via CD45RO/CCR7/CD25/CD127/CD95/CD27 that CD4+ naive, central memory, regulatory and stem cell-like memory cells were sorted. The receptor's source is a man aged 30 to 45 with type 1 diabetes. The sequencing sample was made of naive CD4+ T cells from blood. J is TRBJ1-2 and V is TRBV29-1; 10 bases line up with TRBD1. The CDR3 spells CSVTGGEGGYTF. The CDR3 nucleotides read TGCAGCGTGACAGGGGGCGAGGGTGGCTACACCTTC.